This TCR beta chain was recorded in a study of shared clonotypes between healthy human individuals. Study-wide findings and caveats: Rarefaction analysis demonstrated incomplete sorted-subset sequencing notwithstanding large depth.

This clone has just one count. The antigen remains undetermined. The germline CDR1 and CDR2 sequences are SGHTA and FQGTGA. CDR3 size: 14 residues. Trimming left V 1 base short and J 7 bases short, with 11 bases between. Selected positively for CCR7 and CD45RO-negative, naive CD8 cells excluded terminally differentiated effector memory CD45RA+ cells. Some clones are missing from TCRdb's copy, which holds only in-frame ones; the method was immunoSEQ multiplex PCR. The repertoire holds 650,000 to 800,000 clones, about 90% seen once, with 24% in the top ten. The TCR comes from a man aged 25 to 45 in good health. Sequencing input: naive CD8+ T cells sorted from blood. J is TRBJ1-3 and V is TRBV7-3; no clear D. The CDR3 DNA sequence: TGTGCCAGCAGCTTAAATGTCCGAAGGAACACCATATATTTT. Translation gives CASSLNVRRNTIYF.